The next 16 T cell receptor beta chains were all read from a single sample in a study of shared clonotypes between healthy human individuals. Some clones are missing from TCRdb's copy, which holds only in-frame ones; the method was immunoSEQ multiplex PCR. The sample consists of about 990,000 clones, around three quarters of them appearing once. Sequencing was carried out using memory CD4+ T cells from PBMCs. Described subset: CD45RA-negative fraction. The source is a man aged 18 to 29 in good health. Some clones in this sample may be carry-over from other donors' samples.

The chain uses TRBV7-9 and TRBJ1-1; D is possibly TRBD1 (6 bases). Germline lookup yields CDR1 SEHNR and CDR2 FQNEAQ (reference sequence). The CDR3 runs 16 residues. V lost 2 bases, J lost 3 bases, and 16 bases lay in between. CDR3 amino acids: CASSLWDRDRHTEAFF. Written as DNA, the CDR3 is TGTGCCAGCAGCTTATGGGACCGAGACAGGCACACTGAAGCTTTCTTT.

This clone was counted a single time. This chain joins TRBV5-1 and TRBJ1-6, with TRBD1 identical over 7 bases. Germline loops: CDR1 SGHRS, CDR2 YFSETQ. This CDR3 comprises 14 residues. V shed 4 bases and J 7 bases; nucleotides not matched to a gene: 5. The CDR3 DNA reads TGCGCCAGCAGCCCAGGACAGGACAATTCACCCCTCCACTTT. The encoded protein is CASSPGQDNSPLHF.

The chain couples TRBV6-6 to TRBJ2-1, with D perhaps assigned TRBD1 or TRBD2 (5 bases each). V shed 5 bases and J shed 6 bases, with 8 bases lying between them. The CDR3 length is 12 residues. Germline CDR1 is MNHNY and CDR2 is SVGAGI (reference sequence). The CDR3 reads CASSTRGNEQFF. Written as DNA, the CDR3 is TGTGCCAGCAGTACTAGGGGCAATGAGCAGTTCTTC.

The genes are TRBV14 and TRBJ1-1, with a possible D match to TRBD1 (5 bases). Trimming cost V 4 bases and J 1 base, with 13 bases left between them. From germline, CDR1 is SGHDN and CDR2 FVKESK. The CDR3 spans 15 residues. The CDR3 DNA is TGTGCCAGCAGCCGCCTGGGGCCGAGGAACACTGAAGCTTTCTTT. It codes for CASSRLGPRNTEAFF.

This clone was detected only a few times. This chain links TRBV5-6 with TRBJ1-2; D is unclear. Trimming left V 0 bases short and J 5 bases short, with 11 bases between. The CDR3 consists of 14 residues. Germline V gives CDR1 SGHDT, CDR2 YYEEEE. This CDR3 is CASSLVRSDYGYTF. The CDR3 DNA reads as TGTGCCAGCAGCTTGGTACGTTCAGATTATGGCTACACCTTC.

The CDR3 is CASRSDRDEAFF. The CDR3 region has the DNA TGTGCCAGCAGATCGGACAGGGATGAAGCTTTCTTT. This chain uses TRBV2 with TRBJ1-1; 8 bases line up with TRBD1. The CDR3 has 12 residues. Germline V lookup: CDR1 SNHLY, CDR2 FYNNEI. V lost 6 bases, J lost 7 bases, and 4 bases stayed unmatched.

Of note for this clone: Distinct nucleotide sequences in the sample also encode this CDR3. V usage is TRBV28 and J usage is TRBJ1-5, with unresolved D. This CDR3 is built from 12 residues. The germline CDR1 and CDR2 sequences are MDHEN and SYDVKM. Trimming removed 8 bases from V and 4 bases from J, with 9 bases in between. In nucleotides, the CDR3 is TGTGCCAGCCAGGTAGGGAATCAGCCCCAGCATTTT. Protein product: CASQVGNQPQHF.

The genes are TRBV15 and TRBJ1-5; 9 bases agree with TRBD1. The CDR3 covers 15 residues. CDR1 LNHNV and CDR2 YYDKDF come from the germline V gene (reference sequence). V was clipped by 3 bases and J by 3 bases; unmatched bases: 3. CDR3 amino acids: CATSSRTGVNQPQHF. The CDR3 DNA sequence: TGTGCCACCAGCAGTCGGACAGGGGTCAATCAGCCCCAGCATTTT.

The DNA of the CDR3 is TGTGCCACCAGCAAAGGGGGGGACAAGGTTGAGTACTTC. Protein product: CATSKGGDKVEYF. This rearrangement joins TRBV15 to TRBJ2-7; D is perhaps TRBD2 (7 bases). Between the trimmed V and J ends, which lost 4 bases and 11 bases, there was a span of 18 bases. The CDR3 spans 13 residues. Germline lookup yields CDR1 LNHNV and CDR2 YYDKDF (reference sequence). Full variable domain (outside the CDR3, taken from reference TRBV15 and TRBJ2-7): DAMVIQNPRYQVTQFGKPVTLSCSQTLNHNVMYWYQQKSSQAPKLLFHYYDKDFNNEADTPDNFQSRRPNTSFCFLDIRSPGLGDTAMYLCATSKGGDKVEYFGPGTRLTVT.

The chain has TRBV5-6 and TRBJ1-1; no clear D. This CDR3 region has 15 residues. CDR1 and CDR2 from the germline V gene are SGHDT and YYEEEE. Trimming cost V 4 bases and J 0 bases, with 13 bases left between them. The CDR3 sequence is CASSLLSFMNTEAFF. CDR3 bases: TGTGCCAGCAGCCTCCTTAGTTTCATGAACACTGAAGCTTTCTTT.

V gene TRBV25-1 combines with J gene TRBJ2-3; 8 bases fit TRBD1. V shed 1 base and J 0 bases; nucleotides not matched to a gene: 0. The germline CDR1 and CDR2 sequences are MGHDK and SYGVNS. This CDR3 is built from 15 residues. CDR3 in DNA: TGTGCCAGCAGTGAATGGACAGGGAGCACAGATACGCAGTATTTT. It translates to CASSEWTGSTDTQYF.

This sequence joins TRBV11-3 and TRBJ2-2; D is possibly TRBD1 (6 bases). Trimming stripped 1 base from V and 0 bases from J, with 12 bases between. Per germline, CDR1 SGHNT and CDR2 YENEEA. The CDR3 length is 17 residues. The CDR3 reads CASSLAWGTSNTGELFF. The CDR3 DNA reads as TGTGCCAGCAGCTTAGCCTGGGGGACATCGAACACCGGGGAGCTGTTTTTT.

This clone was detected only a few times. A far larger clone differs by one base, so this is likely a read error. DNA for the CDR3: TGTGCCTGGGGAAGGGGACAACAAGGGACCCAGTACTTC. Its protein is CAWGRGQQGTQYF. The rearrangement uses TRBV30 and TRBJ2-5, with D perhaps matching TRBD1 (6 bases). The CDR3 has 13 residues. Germline lookup yields CDR1 GTSNPN and CDR2 SVGIG (reference sequence). Looking up the rest from reference TRBV30 and TRBJ2-5 gives the full variable domain: SQTIHQWPATLVQPVGSPLSLECTVEGTSNPNLYWYRQAAGRGLQLLFYSVGIGQISSEVPQNLSASRPQDRQFILSSKKLLLSDSGFYLCAWGRGQQGTQYFGPGTRLLVL.

This clone was recorded once. The genes are TRBV7-9 and TRBJ2-5; 7 bases map to TRBD2. V lost 10 bases, J lost 5 bases, and 10 bases stayed unmatched. Germline lookup yields CDR1 SEHNR and CDR2 FQNEAQ (reference sequence). This CDR3 comprises 13 residues. The CDR3, as DNA: TGTGCCATTGTACAGGTGGGGGGGGAGACCCAGTACTTC. Translated, it gives CAIVQVGGETQYF. The full variable domain, its missing parts supplied by reference TRBV7-9 and TRBJ2-5, is DTGVSQNPRHKITKRGQNVTFRCDPISEHNRLYWYRQTLGQGPEFLTYFQNEAQLEKSRLLSDRFSAERPKGSFSTLEIQRTEQGDSAMYLCAIVQVGGETQYFGPGTRLLVL.

This clone was seen many times. The chain links TRBV4-3 to TRBJ1-2; D unclear. The germline V gene has CDR1 LGHNA and CDR2 YSLEER. CDR3 length: 16 amino acids. Between the trimmed V and J ends, which lost 0 bases and 8 bases, there was a span of 19 bases. CDR3 amino acids: CASSQDWSIGRRGYTF. The CDR3 bases are TGCGCCAGCAGCCAAGATTGGTCCATTGGGAGGAGAGGCTACACCTTC.

Here the CDR3 reads CASNVERGRQPQHF. CDR3 DNA sequence: TGTGCCAGCAATGTTGAGAGGGGCAGACAGCCCCAGCATTTT. The rearrangement uses TRBV2 and TRBJ1-5, with D possibly TRBD1 on 5 matching bases. Per the germline V gene, CDR1 is SNHLY and CDR2 is FYNNEI. The CDR3 contains 14 residues. The ends were cut back, 7 bases at V and 7 bases at J, with 17 bases in the middle.